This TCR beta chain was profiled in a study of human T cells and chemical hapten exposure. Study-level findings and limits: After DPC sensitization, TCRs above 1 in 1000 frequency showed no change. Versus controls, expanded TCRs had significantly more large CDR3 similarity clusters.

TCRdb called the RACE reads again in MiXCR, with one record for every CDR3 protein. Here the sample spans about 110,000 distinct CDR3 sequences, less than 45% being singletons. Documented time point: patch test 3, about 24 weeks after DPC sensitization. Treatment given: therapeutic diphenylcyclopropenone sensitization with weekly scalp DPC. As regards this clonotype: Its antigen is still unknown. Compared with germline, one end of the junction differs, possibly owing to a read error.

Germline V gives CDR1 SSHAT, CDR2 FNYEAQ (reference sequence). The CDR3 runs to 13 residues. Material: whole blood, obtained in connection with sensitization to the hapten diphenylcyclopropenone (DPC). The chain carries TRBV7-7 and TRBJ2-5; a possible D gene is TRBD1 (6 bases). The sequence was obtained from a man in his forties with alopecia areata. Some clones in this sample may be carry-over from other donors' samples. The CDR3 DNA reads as TGTGCTAGCAGCACAGGGTGGGCGGAGACCCAGTACTTC. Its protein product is CASSTGWAETQYF.